One sample yielded the 11 T cell receptor beta chains listed below, sequenced in a study of cytomegalovirus exposure and HLA in healthy donors. Primers included in the PCR were 60 Vbeta and 13 Jbeta primers. TCRdb's copy holds only in-frame clones and misses some; the assay was immunoSEQ multiplex PCR. The table includes 150,000 to 200,000 clones, roughly 80% detected once. The specimen was PBMCs. The receptors here all came from a female donor in good health and CMV-seronegative.

This chain joins TRBV4-1 and TRBJ2-1, with 8 bases matching TRBD2. V lost 2 bases to trimming and J lost 0 bases; unmatched junction nucleotides: 6. The CDR3 spans 17 residues. The germline CDR1 and CDR2 sequences are MGHRA and YSYEKL. The CDR3 nucleotides read TGCGCCAGCAGCCAAAGGGCGGGGGGAAGCTCCTACAATGAGCAGTTCTTC. Translation: CASSQRAGGSSYNEQFF.

This chain uses TRBV7-2 with TRBJ1-5; TRBD1 aligns across 7 bases. The CDR3 spans 13 residues. The germline gives CDR1 SGHTA, CDR2 FQGNSA. V was pared by 5 bases and J by 4 bases, with 2 bases of the junction left unmatched. The CDR3 DNA reads TGTGCCAGCAGCCGACAGGGTAATCAGCCCCAGCATTTT. Translating gives CASSRQGNQPQHF.

The V and J genes are TRBV9 and TRBJ2-7, with 12 bases matching TRBD2. Germline CDR1 and CDR2: SGDLS and YYNGEE. This CDR3 has 17 amino acids. The trim removed 3 bases at V and 4 bases at J, leaving 11 bases unmatched. The CDR3 here is CASSESPWTSGTYEQYF. The CDR3 DNA follows: TGTGCCAGCAGCGAGAGCCCCTGGACTAGCGGGACTTACGAGCAGTACTTC. Full variable domain (rest looked up from reference TRBV9 and TRBJ2-7): DSGVTQTPKHLITATGQRVTLRCSPRSGDLSVYWYQQSLDQGLQFLIQYYNGEERAKGNILERFSAQQFPDLHSELNLSSLELGDSALYFCASSESPWTSGTYEQYFGPGTRLTVT.

The table lists this clone with a few counts. The chain links TRBV11-1 to TRBJ2-7, with TRBD2 identical over 13 bases. Per germline, CDR1 SGHAT and CDR2 FQDESV (reference sequence). The CDR3 covers 16 residues. V dropped 5 bases and J dropped 2; count of bases not matched to a gene: 6. The CDR3 bases are TGTGCCAGCAGCCGACATGGACTAGCGGGAGCCTACGAGCAGTACTTC. Amino acid sequence: CASSRHGLAGAYEQYF.

The V call is TRBV6-1, the J call TRBJ1-3; no firm D call. This CDR3 is 16 amino acids long. V lost 2 bases to trimming and J lost 2 bases, with 13 bases between them. Germline V gene lookup returns CDR1 MNHNS and CDR2 SASEGT. The CDR3 bases are TGTGCCAGCAGTGAATTACAGAGTTCAACTGGAAACACCATATATTTT. As protein: CASSELQSSTGNTIYF.

As for this clone: The junction departs from germline at one end; a sequencing error may be responsible. Other nucleotide sequences from this sample produce the same CDR3. The J gene is TRBJ2-1, the V gene TRBV15; D remains unclear. The CDR3 sequence is 15 residues long. The germline V gene encodes CDR1 LNHNV and CDR2 YYDKDF (reference sequence). CDR3 in DNA: TGCGCCACCAGCAGAGATGAGGTCTCCTACAATGAGCAGTTCTTC. It yields the protein CATSRDEVSYNEQFF.

This clone was seen just once. J is TRBJ2-5 and V is TRBV7-2; D might be TRBD1 (6 bases). The V end lost 1 base, the J end lost 5 bases, and 17 bases lay between the germline ends. The length of the CDR3 is 16 residues. CDR1 is SGHTA, CDR2 FQGNSA, per germline. The CDR3 reads CASSLVGRGSGETQYF. In DNA, the CDR3 is TGTGCCAGCAGCTTAGTAGGCAGGGGATCGGGCGAGACCCAGTACTTC.

Only one count was recorded for this clone. The genes are TRBV4-1 and TRBJ1-2, with TRBD1 matching 10 bases. The CDR3 runs 16 residues. Trimming removed 1 base from V and 6 bases from J; junction bases left unmatched: 8. Germline loops: CDR1 MGHRA, CDR2 YSYEKL. CDR3 nucleotide sequence: TGCGCCAGCAGCCAAGGGCCGGGACAGGGGCGGAATGGCTACACCTTC. Its translation is CASSQGPGQGRNGYTF.

The chain carries TRBV11-3 and TRBJ2-1; 9 bases line up with TRBD2. The CDR3 has 16 amino acids. Trimming removed 5 bases from V and 6 bases from J; junction bases left unmatched: 11. The germline gives CDR1 SGHNT, CDR2 YENEEA. The CDR3 protein is CASSPVSSGIGNEQFF. The CDR3 DNA reads as TGTGCCAGCAGCCCCGTCTCTAGCGGGATAGGCAATGAGCAGTTCTTC. The entire variable domain, with the rest obtained from reference TRBV11-3 and TRBJ2-1, is as follows: EAGVVQSPRYKIIEKKQPVAFWCNPISGHNTLYWYLQNLGQGPELLIRYENEEAVDDSQLPKDRFSAERLKGVDSTLKIQPAELGDSAVYLCASSPVSSGIGNEQFFGPGTRLTVL.

This chain joins TRBV7-9 and TRBJ2-5, with TRBD1 as a possible D gene (8 bases). With the DNA end fitting TRBJ2-7 better, the J assignment may be wrong. Germline CDR1 is SEHNR and CDR2 is FQNEAQ (reference sequence). CDR3 size: 17 residues. DNA of the CDR3: TGTGCCAGCACGGGCAGCGCTCATACAGGGGGGGACGACGAGCAGTACTTC. Protein: CASTGSAHTGGDDEQYF.

The genes are TRBV20-1 and TRBJ1-4; D possibly corresponds to TRBD1 (6 bases). Germline loops: CDR1 DFQATT, CDR2 SNEGSKA (reference sequence). The CDR3 covers 11 residues. Trimming took 3 bases from V and 8 from J, leaving 7 bases between them. The CDR3 spells CSASGGEKLFF. The CDR3 coding sequence is TGCAGTGCTAGTGGGGGCGAAAAACTGTTTTTT.